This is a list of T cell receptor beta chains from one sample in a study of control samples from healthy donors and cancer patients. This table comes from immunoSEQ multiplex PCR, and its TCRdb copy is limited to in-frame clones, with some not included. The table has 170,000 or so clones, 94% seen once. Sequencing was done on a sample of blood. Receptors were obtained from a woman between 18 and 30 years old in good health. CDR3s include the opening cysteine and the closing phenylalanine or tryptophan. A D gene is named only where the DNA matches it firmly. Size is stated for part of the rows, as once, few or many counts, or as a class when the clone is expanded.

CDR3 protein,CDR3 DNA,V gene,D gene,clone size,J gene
CASSLGPSGRTYEQYF,TGCGCCAGCAGCTTGGGACCTAGCGGCCGAACCTACGAGCAGTACTTC,TRBV5-1,TRBD2,-,TRBJ2-7
CASSSTRDLKETQYF,TGTGCCAGCAGCTCCACAAGGGACTTAAAAGAGACCCAGTACTTC,TRBV11-3,-,-,TRBJ2-5
CASSVTQGGDGYTF,TGTGCCAGCAGCGTAACGCAGGGGGGTGATGGCTACACCTTC,TRBV9,TRBD1,-,TRBJ1-2
CASNGQGGSRLAYEQYF,TGTGCCAGCAACGGACAGGGTGGGTCCCGGTTAGCCTACGAGCAGTACTTC,TRBV2,TRBD1,-,TRBJ2-7
CASSLGREVGEAFF,TGTGCCAGCAGCTTAGGCAGGGAGGTAGGTGAAGCTTTCTTT,TRBV11-2,-,-,TRBJ1-1
CATSRGYSYEQYF,TGTGCCACCAGCAGAGGCTACTCCTACGAGCAGTACTTC,TRBV15,-,-,TRBJ2-7
CASRLGQGRNTIYF,TGTGCCAGCAGGCTGGGACAGGGCCGGAACACCATATATTTT,TRBV2,TRBD1,-,TRBJ1-3
CASSLTGTGVNEQFF,TGTGCCAGCAGTCTCACCGGGACAGGGGTTAATGAGCAGTTCTTC,TRBV7-9,TRBD1,-,TRBJ2-1
CASSRNYNEQFF,TGTGCCAGCAGTCGAAATTACAATGAGCAGTTCTTC,TRBV6-5,-,once,TRBJ2-1
CASSPTGAHYEQYF,TGTGCCAGCAGTCCGACAGGGGCCCACTACGAGCAGTACTTC,TRBV28,TRBD1,-,TRBJ2-7
CASSLWGIGGYTF,TGTGCCAGCAGCTTGTGGGGAATAGGTGGCTACACCTTC,TRBV5-6,-,-,TRBJ1-2
CASSDPTGHQPQHF,TGTGCCAGCAGTGACCCCACAGGTCATCAGCCCCAGCATTTT,TRBV25-1,-,-,TRBJ1-5
CASSPHWGGSNTEAFF,TGTGCCAGCAGTCCCCACTGGGGAGGGTCGAACACTGAAGCTTTCTTT,TRBV27,-,-,TRBJ1-1
CASSLWKAPLTF,TGTGCCAGCAGCTTGTGGAAGGCTCCCCTAACCTTC,TRBV5-5,-,-,TRBJ1-2
CASSLWASNTEAFF,TGTGCCAGCAGTTTATGGGCGTCGAACACTGAAGCTTTCTTT,TRBV27,-,-,TRBJ1-1
CASSIQQGDYGYTF,TGTGCCAGTAGTATTCAACAGGGAGACTATGGCTACACCTTC,TRBV19,-,-,TRBJ1-2
CASSHSGGAYEQYF,TGTGCCAGCAGCCACTCGGGGGGAGCATACGAGCAGTACTTC,TRBV3-1/TRBV3-2,TRBD2,-,TRBJ2-7
CASSYHTGELFF,TGTGCCAGCAGTTACCACACCGGGGAGCTGTTTTTT,TRBV6-2/TRBV6-3,-,-,TRBJ2-2
CASSFSMGRRTYEQYF,TGTGCCAGCAGTTTTTCGATGGGCAGGAGAACCTACGAGCAGTACTTC,TRBV28,-,-,TRBJ2-7
CASSYYGPQPTEAFF,TGTGCCAGCAGTTACTACGGGCCTCAGCCCACTGAAGCTTTCTTT,TRBV4-2,-,few,TRBJ1-1
CASSAGLAASRDEQFF,TGTGCCAGCAGTGCGGGACTAGCCGCCTCCCGTGATGAGCAGTTCTTC,TRBV27,TRBD2,-,TRBJ2-1
CASSPRAGGPSTDTQYF,TGTGCCAGCAGCCCTAGGGCGGGGGGCCCTAGCACAGATACGCAGTATTTT,TRBV7-9,TRBD2,-,TRBJ2-3
CATRRGSGITDTQYF,TGTGCCACCAGACGGGGTAGCGGGATAACAGATACGCAGTATTTT,TRBV3-1/TRBV3-2,TRBD2,-,TRBJ2-3
CASTTGDSSYGYTF,TGTGCCAGCACCACCGGGGACTCAAGCTATGGCTACACCTTC,TRBV6-5,-,-,TRBJ1-2
CASSLLGGISSYEQYF,TGTGCCAGCAGCTTACTGGGCGGGATAAGCTCCTACGAGCAGTACTTC,TRBV7-9,-,-,TRBJ2-7
CASSLRSTNEKLFF,TGTGCCAGCAGTTTGAGATCAACTAATGAAAAACTGTTTTTT,TRBV27,-,-,TRBJ1-4
CASSTMTGVRNTEAFF,TGTGCCAGCAGCACCATGACAGGGGTTAGGAACACTGAAGCTTTCTTT,TRBV13,TRBD1,-,TRBJ1-1
CASSEGARYTQYF,TGCGCCAGCAGTGAGGGGGCCCGATATACGCAGTATTTT,TRBV10-1,-,-,TRBJ2-3
CASVTTGPPYGYTF,TGTGCCAGCGTAACGACAGGGCCTCCCTATGGCTACACCTTC,TRBV6-5,TRBD1,-,TRBJ1-2
CASSELPITGVSSGNTIYF,TGTGCCAGCAGCGAACTTCCAATCACAGGGGTCAGCTCTGGAAACACCATATATTTT,TRBV9,TRBD1,-,TRBJ1-3
CASSRPKPVHADF,TGTGCCAGCAGCCGACCCAAACCAGTTCATGCCGACTTC,TRBV6-2/TRBV6-3,-,once,TRBJ2-5
CASTDYSYEQYF,TGTGCCAGCACGGACTACTCCTACGAGCAGTACTTC,TRBV2,-,-,TRBJ2-7
CASSELGAGANQETQYF,TGTGCCAGCAGTGAACTGGGAGCGGGAGCGAACCAAGAGACCCAGTACTTC,TRBV2,TRBD2,-,TRBJ2-5
CASSLIGTGVYEQYF,TGTGCCAGCAGTTTAATAGGGACAGGGGTCTACGAGCAGTACTTC,TRBV27,TRBD1,-,TRBJ2-7
CASSADRNNEQFF,TGTGCCAGCAGTGCGGACAGAAACAATGAGCAGTTCTTC,TRBV7-9,-,-,TRBJ2-1
CATMGGPYTEAFF,TGTGCCACCATGGGGGGACCCTACACTGAAGCTTTCTTT,TRBV12-3/TRBV12-4,-,-,TRBJ1-1
CASSLGRGQNNQPQHF,TGTGCCAGCAGCTTAGGTAGAGGACAGAACAATCAGCCCCAGCATTTT,TRBV7-8,-,once,TRBJ1-5
CASSQRQGGSEQYF,TGTGCCAGCAGCCAAAGGCAGGGAGGGAGCGAGCAGTACTTC,TRBV4-2,TRBD2,-,TRBJ2-7
CASSGGAPYEQYF,TGTGCCAGCAGCGGGGGGGCCCCCTACGAGCAGTACTTC,TRBV2,TRBD2,once,TRBJ2-7